The rows below give T cell receptor beta chains drawn from one sample of a study of T cells in localized non-small cell lung cancer. Some clones are missing from TCRdb's copy, which holds only in-frame ones; the method was immunoSEQ multiplex PCR. Found here are 50,000 or so clones, about three quarters of them singletons; the top ten hold roughly 4.9%. The specimen was PBMCs, collected before any cancer treatment. Receptors originate from a woman aged 35 to 75 with stage II lung adenocarcinoma. Each CDR3 is given with its conserved first and last residue. The order of the fields is J gene, D gene, V gene, clone size, CDR3 DNA, CDR3 protein. A D gene is named only where the DNA matches it firmly. Size tells how often a clone was seen (once, few, many) or the class of an expanded clone, and some rows leave it out.

j_call: TRBJ2-2; d_call: -; v_call: TRBV7-3; clone_size: -; cdr3_nt: TGTGCCAGCAGCTTATCGGGCTATTTTACGGGAGCCGGGGAGCTGTTTTTT; cdr3_aa: CASSLSGYFTGAGELFF
j_call: TRBJ1-3; d_call: -; v_call: TRBV5-4; clone_size: -; cdr3_nt: TGTGCCAGCAGCACCGCGGCCGCGGGAAACACCATATATTTT; cdr3_aa: CASSTAAAGNTIYF
j_call: TRBJ2-5; d_call: -; v_call: TRBV6-5; clone_size: -; cdr3_nt: TGTGCCAGCAGTTACTTTGGATCGCACGACCAAGAGACCCAGTACTTC; cdr3_aa: CASSYFGSHDQETQYF
j_call: TRBJ1-1; d_call: -; v_call: TRBV11-2; clone_size: -; cdr3_nt: TGTGCCAGCAGCTTAACGTCTTCCTTGAACGCTGAAGCTTTCTTT; cdr3_aa: CASSLTSSLNAEAFF
j_call: TRBJ2-1; d_call: -; v_call: TRBV14; clone_size: few; cdr3_nt: TGTGCCAGCAGCCAAGCCCCACGGTACAGGTATGATTCCTACAATGAGCAGTTCTTC; cdr3_aa: CASSQAPRYRYDSYNEQFF
j_call: TRBJ1-1; d_call: -; v_call: TRBV7-3; clone_size: few; cdr3_nt: TGTGCCAGCAGCTTACAAACAGGCGGGAACACTGAAGCTTTCTTT; cdr3_aa: CASSLQTGGNTEAFF
j_call: TRBJ2-5; d_call: TRBD2; v_call: TRBV6-5; clone_size: -; cdr3_nt: TGTGCCAGCAGTTACCATACTAGCGGGGGAGAGACCCAGTACTTC; cdr3_aa: CASSYHTSGGETQYF
j_call: TRBJ2-7; d_call: -; v_call: TRBV29-1; clone_size: -; cdr3_nt: TGCAGCGTTGAATCCAGGGGAGGCGAGCAGTACTTC; cdr3_aa: CSVESRGGEQYF
j_call: TRBJ2-1; d_call: TRBD2; v_call: TRBV9; clone_size: -; cdr3_nt: TGTGCCAGCAGCGACGGCGGGGGGGCTTACAATGAGCAGTTCTTC; cdr3_aa: CASSDGGGAYNEQFF
j_call: TRBJ2-1; d_call: TRBD2; v_call: TRBV30; clone_size: -; cdr3_nt: TGTGCCCGAGCGGGGGGGCTGAGCTCCTACAATGAGCAGTTCTTC; cdr3_aa: CARAGGLSSYNEQFF
j_call: TRBJ1-4; d_call: -; v_call: TRBV2; clone_size: -; cdr3_nt: TGTGCCAGCAGTGAAGCGCGGGGGGTAGAGATTGGCGAAAAACTGTTTTTT; cdr3_aa: CASSEARGVEIGEKLFF
j_call: TRBJ2-1; d_call: -; v_call: TRBV27; clone_size: -; cdr3_nt: TGTGCCAGCAAGCGGAGCTCCTACAATGAGCAGTTCTTC; cdr3_aa: CASKRSSYNEQFF
j_call: TRBJ1-2; d_call: -; v_call: TRBV6-5; clone_size: -; cdr3_nt: TGTGCCAGCAGTTACCGAGGCAGGGCGGAGGATGGGCGCACCTTC; cdr3_aa: CASSYRGRAEDGRTF
j_call: TRBJ2-3; d_call: -; v_call: TRBV29-1; clone_size: -; cdr3_nt: TGCAGCGTTGCGTTTAGGTTTACAGATACGCAGTATTTT; cdr3_aa: CSVAFRFTDTQYF
j_call: TRBJ1-4; d_call: -; v_call: TRBV20-1; clone_size: once; cdr3_nt: TGCAGTGCTAGAGAAATTGAAAAACTGTTTTTT; cdr3_aa: CSAREIEKLFF
j_call: TRBJ2-1; d_call: TRBD1; v_call: TRBV5-1; clone_size: -; cdr3_nt: TGCGCCAGCAGCACGACGGGACAGTACAATGAGCAGTTCTTC; cdr3_aa: CASSTTGQYNEQFF
j_call: TRBJ1-1; d_call: -; v_call: TRBV7-9; clone_size: few; cdr3_nt: TGTGCCAGCAGCTTAGTGGTTGGGGGCTCGGGCACTGAAGCTTTCTTT; cdr3_aa: CASSLVVGGSGTEAFF
j_call: TRBJ1-2; d_call: -; v_call: TRBV5-1; clone_size: -; cdr3_nt: TGCGCCAGCAGCTTGGGGGTTTTCTATGGCTACACCTTC; cdr3_aa: CASSLGVFYGYTF
j_call: TRBJ2-1; d_call: TRBD2; v_call: TRBV6-5; clone_size: -; cdr3_nt: TGTGCCAGCAGTAACCGACTAGCGGAGTACAATGAGCAGTTCTTC; cdr3_aa: CASSNRLAEYNEQFF
j_call: TRBJ1-3; d_call: -; v_call: TRBV27; clone_size: few; cdr3_nt: TGTGCCAGCAGTTTATCGGGCAGCTCTGGAAACACCATATATTTT; cdr3_aa: CASSLSGSSGNTIYF
j_call: TRBJ2-7; d_call: TRBD2; v_call: TRBV28; clone_size: -; cdr3_nt: TGTGCCAGCAGCCCCAGCGGGGGGCAGGTCTACGAGCAGTACTTC; cdr3_aa: CASSPSGGQVYEQYF
j_call: TRBJ1-2; d_call: -; v_call: TRBV19; clone_size: -; cdr3_nt: TGTGCCAGTAGTAGCAGGGGCCGGGGCTATGGCTACACCTTC; cdr3_aa: CASSSRGRGYGYTF
j_call: TRBJ2-1; d_call: TRBD1; v_call: TRBV7-3; clone_size: many; cdr3_nt: TGTGCCAGCAGCTTATGGGGGACAGGGTACAATGAGCAGTTCTTC; cdr3_aa: CASSLWGTGYNEQFF
j_call: TRBJ1-1; d_call: -; v_call: TRBV27; clone_size: -; cdr3_nt: TGTGCCAGCAGTCTGGGCGAGGACACTGAAGCTTTCTTT; cdr3_aa: CASSLGEDTEAFF
j_call: TRBJ1-4; d_call: -; v_call: TRBV10-3; clone_size: once; cdr3_nt: TGTGCCATCAGTGAGGGAGGCTCGAATGAAAAACTGTTTTTT; cdr3_aa: CAISEGGSNEKLFF
j_call: TRBJ1-5; d_call: -; v_call: TRBV19; clone_size: -; cdr3_nt: TGTGCCAGTAGTCCACGGGTGTTGGGGGGAGGTCAGCCCCAGCATTTT; cdr3_aa: CASSPRVLGGGQPQHF
j_call: TRBJ1-1; d_call: TRBD1; v_call: TRBV5-1; clone_size: -; cdr3_nt: TGCGCCAGCAGGGTGACAGGGGACACTGAAGCTTTCTTT; cdr3_aa: CASRVTGDTEAFF
j_call: TRBJ2-2; d_call: -; v_call: TRBV13; clone_size: -; cdr3_nt: TGTGCCAGCATCTCCCCCGGGGAGGAGAACACCGGGGAGCTGTTTTTT; cdr3_aa: CASISPGEENTGELFF
j_call: TRBJ2-5; d_call: -; v_call: TRBV6-5; clone_size: once; cdr3_nt: TGTGCCAGCAGTTACTCGACGGGCGTCCGGGAGACCCAGTACTTC; cdr3_aa: CASSYSTGVRETQYF
j_call: TRBJ2-1; d_call: -; v_call: TRBV29-1; clone_size: -; cdr3_nt: TGCAGCGTTGCCGAGACTGATTCCTACAATGAGCAGTTCTTC; cdr3_aa: CSVAETDSYNEQFF
j_call: TRBJ1-5; d_call: TRBD1; v_call: TRBV19; clone_size: -; cdr3_nt: TGTGCCAGTAGTTCCCCGGGACAGGGGCTCGGCCCCCAGCATTTT; cdr3_aa: CASSSPGQGLGPQHF
j_call: TRBJ1-1; d_call: TRBD1; v_call: TRBV29-1; clone_size: -; cdr3_nt: TGCAGCGCCACGACGGGACAGGAAGCTTTCTTT; cdr3_aa: CSATTGQEAFF
j_call: TRBJ2-2; d_call: TRBD2; v_call: TRBV7-2; clone_size: -; cdr3_nt: TGTGCCAGCAGCAGAGTAGCGGGGGGAGGGGAGCTGTTTTTT; cdr3_aa: CASSRVAGGGELFF
j_call: TRBJ1-2; d_call: -; v_call: TRBV5-1; clone_size: -; cdr3_nt: TGCGCCAGCAGCTTGGAAGTAGACAGTTATGGCTACACCTTC; cdr3_aa: CASSLEVDSYGYTF
j_call: TRBJ2-5; d_call: TRBD2; v_call: TRBV13; clone_size: -; cdr3_nt: TGTGCCAGCAGCTCCCACCCGACTAGCGGGGGGGAAGAGACCCAGTACTTC; cdr3_aa: CASSSHPTSGGEETQYF
j_call: TRBJ2-3; d_call: TRBD2; v_call: TRBV6-1; clone_size: -; cdr3_nt: TGTGCCAGCAGTAGCGGGGGGGCCACAGATACGCAGTATTTT; cdr3_aa: CASSSGGATDTQYF
j_call: TRBJ1-1; d_call: TRBD1; v_call: TRBV10-3; clone_size: -; cdr3_nt: TGTGCCATCAGTGAGTCCGGGACAGAGAATTTGAACACTGAAGCTTTCTTT; cdr3_aa: CAISESGTENLNTEAFF
j_call: TRBJ2-3; d_call: -; v_call: TRBV2; clone_size: -; cdr3_nt: TGTGCCAGCACCTCCTTGGGGGGAGCCACGGAGATGCAGTATTTT; cdr3_aa: CASTSLGGATEMQYF
j_call: TRBJ2-7; d_call: TRBD2; v_call: TRBV5-4; clone_size: -; cdr3_nt: TGTGCCAGCAGCTCCCGGGTAGCGGGGAAATACGAGCAGTACTTC; cdr3_aa: CASSSRVAGKYEQYF
j_call: TRBJ1-2; d_call: TRBD1; v_call: TRBV11-2; clone_size: -; cdr3_nt: TGTGCCAGCAGCCCCGACAGGGCGGTAGGTGGCTACACCTTC; cdr3_aa: CASSPDRAVGGYTF
j_call: TRBJ1-1; d_call: -; v_call: TRBV30; clone_size: -; cdr3_nt: TGTGCCTGGAGTGTAGGTCCCCCGGCTTTCTTT; cdr3_aa: CAWSVGPPAFF
j_call: TRBJ2-1; d_call: -; v_call: TRBV6-1; clone_size: once; cdr3_nt: TGTGCCAGCAGTGAGTTAGACGGGGGGCCCTACAATGAGCAGTTCTTC; cdr3_aa: CASSELDGGPYNEQFF
j_call: TRBJ1-1; d_call: -; v_call: TRBV5-6; clone_size: -; cdr3_nt: TGTGCCAGCAGCTTACTCGACAGGCCGAACACTGAAGCTTTCTTT; cdr3_aa: CASSLLDRPNTEAFF
j_call: TRBJ1-3; d_call: TRBD1; v_call: TRBV7-2; clone_size: few; cdr3_nt: TGTGCCAGCAGCTTAGGGGACAGCCGTACTGGAAACACCATATATTTT; cdr3_aa: CASSLGDSRTGNTIYF
j_call: TRBJ2-1; d_call: TRBD1; v_call: TRBV5-4; clone_size: -; cdr3_nt: TGTGCCAGCAGCTCGACCGGGACAGGGAGGGGCAATGAGCAGTTCTTC; cdr3_aa: CASSSTGTGRGNEQFF
j_call: TRBJ1-1; d_call: TRBD1; v_call: TRBV5-8; clone_size: -; cdr3_nt: TGTGCCAGCAGCCTGCGACAGGGGGGAACTGAAGCTTTCTTT; cdr3_aa: CASSLRQGGTEAFF
j_call: TRBJ2-7; d_call: -; v_call: TRBV18; clone_size: -; cdr3_nt: TGTGCCAGCTCACCGGACAGCACCTACGAGCAGTACTTC; cdr3_aa: CASSPDSTYEQYF
j_call: TRBJ1-2; d_call: -; v_call: TRBV10-2; clone_size: once; cdr3_nt: TGCGCCAGCAGTGTGGGGGACTATGGCTACACCTTC; cdr3_aa: CASSVGDYGYTF